The entry that follows covers one T cell receptor beta chain sequence. The antigen is not known. This PCR relied on a set of 60 Vbeta primers and 13 Jbeta primers. TCRdb's table, derived via immunoSEQ multiplex PCR, lists solely in-frame clones and lacks some. The data contain 150,000 to 200,000 clones, approximately 70% of them singletons. The sample originates from a study of cytomegalovirus exposure and HLA in healthy donors. Overall study results and limits: DRB1 showed the most TCR associations and HLA-C the fewest in a later analysis, as rates varied by HLA locus. As was reported, the HLA-A and HLA-B alleles of most subjects were accurately predicted from TCR beta sequences. CMV antigen specificity was confirmed in vitro for a few CMV-associated chains.

Between the trimmed V and J ends, which lost 3 bases and 3 bases, there was a span of 8 bases. CDR3 length equals 13 residues. Germline V CDR1 and CDR2: LNHDA, SQIVND (reference sequence). The study sampled nominally healthy donors, though unrecorded immune exposures were likely. Specimen: PBMCs. This clonotype originated in a woman aged 40-49 years in good health and CMV-seropositive. V is TRBV19 and J is TRBJ1-1; D call uncertain. CDR3 loop: CASSIPGYTEAFF. In nucleotides, the CDR3 is TGTGCCAGTAGTATCCCCGGTTACACTGAAGCTTTCTTT. The full variable domain, its missing parts supplied by reference TRBV19 and TRBJ1-1, is DGGITQSPKYLFRKEGQNVTLSCEQNLNHDAMYWYRQDPGQGLRLIYYSQIVNDFQKGDIAEGYSVSREKKESFPLTVTSAQKNPTAFYLCASSIPGYTEAFFGQGTRLTVV.